This T cell receptor beta chain was documented in a study of Ad26.COV2.S vaccination and SARS-CoV-2 variants (dated by TCRdb to the early 2020s). In terms of the full investigation: Vaccine-arm donors were drawn from COV1001, a multicentre, randomized, double-blind, placebo-controlled phase I-IIa trial of Ad26.COV2.S in healthy adults. The specificity and breadth of SARS-CoV-2-reactive T cell receptors after Ad26.COV2.S vaccination were assessed by TCRbeta repertoire sequencing. Ad26.COV2.S was administered intramuscularly at 5 x 10^10 or 1 x 10^11 viral particles, either as a single shot or as two shots given 56 days apart. Throughout the experiments and outcome assessment, investigators stayed blinded to trial group allocation. Trial participants were randomized into five groups of five, in which low-dose or high-dose Ad26.COV2.S was given once or twice, or placebo was given on both occasions. The TCR-sequenced set comprised around 30 samples: approximately 19 Ad26.COV2.S vaccine recipients, 5 placebo recipients and 8 SARS-CoV-2 convalescent individuals.

The immunoSEQ Assay was used to sequence TCRbeta CDR3 regions. After extraction, genomic DNA underwent amplification by bias-controlled multiplex PCR, followed by high-throughput sequencing. The paper's processing steps were these. To quantify the absolute abundance of every unique TCRbeta CDR3 region, sequences were collapsed and filtered. Usable DNA was measured by amplifying reference genes present in all nucleated cells, and TCRbeta template counts were normalized to that usable DNA to estimate T cell fraction. Repertoire TCRs were annotated as SARS-CoV-2-specific by exact matching of V gene, CDR3 amino acid sequence and J gene to a known reactive TCR set. The reference SARS-CoV-2 TCR set was obtained from MIRA and was filtered for enrichment in COVID-19-positive ImmuneCODE repertoires, whereby public or cross-reactive TCRs were removed. Drawing on the MIRA antigens, annotated TCRs were analysed further at the level of specific ORF or position within ORF. Breadth was defined as the number of annotated unique rearrangements divided by the total number of unique productive rearrangements, and depth was defined as the summed frequency of the annotated unique rearrangements. TCR breadth was compared between groups using two-sided Wilcoxon rank-sum tests. What TCRdb holds here is the immuneACCESS table cut down to in-frame rearrangements. Part of the clones is not present; checked against another copy, under half of the missing clones reflect an unresolved V gene, and the others are unexplained. Clonal size and the V and J genes are those of that table, whereas D and trimming came from the DNA. For this sample the table gives 440,000 or so clones, of which roughly 88% were detected only once. The ten largest clones capture 4.3% of the sample.

What the authors observed across the whole study: The study lacked the statistical power to compare responses across vaccine doses or regimens. Comparable non-spike TCR breadth was observed between vaccine and placebo recipients, consistent with only spike being contained in the vaccine. After vaccination, substantial breadth of spike-specific CD8+ and CD4+ T cell responses was reported. The authors noted that total T cell responses may have been underestimated by the TCR breadth and depth analyses. Compared with placebo recipients, Ad26.COV2.S recipients showed higher spike-specific TCR breadth (P = 0.0014).

In the case of this clone: Its specific antigen is unknown. Base qualities are not provided; no much larger clone lies one nucleotide away.

What the treatment or condition label conveys for this sample: 15 to 20 received Ad26.COV2.S at low or high dose, single or two shots; 5 received placebo; per-sample allocation not given. Repertoires of vaccine and placebo recipients were sequenced from samples collected on day 63 after the first injection. Between 29 July and 7 August 2020, Cohort 1b enrolled about 27 adults aged 18-55 years at one site in Boston, USA. Ad26.COV2.S was a replication-incompetent adenovirus type 26 vector that expressed a prefusion-stabilized SARS-CoV-2 spike protein derived from the original Wuhan strain. The sequences come from peripheral blood, collected in a trial of Ad26.COV2.S vaccine versus placebo. This sequence was found in a person between 18 and 65 years old who received the Ad26.COV2.S COVID-19 vaccine or a placebo.

For the CDR3, the sequence is CATSRAFFRSSGYNEQFF. The nucleotide sequence reads TGTGCCACCAGCAGAGCTTTCTTTAGGTCTTCAGGGTACAATGAGCAGTTCTTC. Recombination joined TRBV15 with TRBJ2-1; the D region possibly corresponds to TRBD1 (5 bases align). V lost 1 base and J lost 4 bases; the stretch between them is 20 bases long. As encoded in the germline V gene (reference sequence), CDR1 is LNHNV while CDR2 is YYDKDF. From cysteine to phenylalanine, the CDR3 is 18 amino acids long. The read is trimmed to its CDR3 DNA, 54 bases read in frame from base 1.